What follows are 18 T cell receptor beta chains derived from one specimen sequenced in a study of cytomegalovirus exposure and HLA in healthy donors. PCR employed 60 Vbeta and 13 Jbeta primers. Here immunoSEQ multiplex PCR was the method, and the copy in TCRdb shows in-frame clones only, minus some. The table lists around 150,000 clones, roughly 79% of them singletons. Sequencing was carried out using PBMCs. The receptor source for this set is a man aged 18 to 29 in good health and CMV-seropositive.

The J gene is TRBJ2-7, the V gene TRBV30; D unresolved. The CDR3 runs 13 residues. Germline V lookup: CDR1 GTSNPN, CDR2 SVGIG (reference sequence). V shed 3 bases and J shed 4 bases, with 13 bases lying between them. The DNA of the CDR3 is TGTGCCTGGAGAGGATCGGAGAGATACGAGCAGTACTTC. Translating gives CAWRGSERYEQYF.

The V gene is TRBV7-9, the J gene TRBJ1-3, with a possible D match to TRBD1 (5 bases). V shed 5 bases and J shed 7 bases, with 15 bases lying between them. The CDR3 totals 14 residues. Germline V gene lookup returns CDR1 SEHNR and CDR2 FQNEAQ (reference sequence). The CDR3 DNA reads TGTGCCAGCAGCCCCGAGCCCAGGGCCAACACCATATATTTT. This sequence encodes CASSPEPRANTIYF.

The rearrangement joins TRBV4-2 to TRBJ1-3; unclear D gene. V gave up 1 base and J gave up 6 bases, with 7 bases separating them. Germline CDR1 LGHNA, CDR2 YNFKEQ. The CDR3 runs to 13 residues. The CDR3 sequence: CASSQGGLNTIYF. The CDR3 DNA is TGTGCCAGCAGCCAAGGAGGTCTAAACACCATATATTTT.

This clone showed up just once. V is TRBV27 and J is TRBJ2-1; 7 bases align to TRBD2. V shed 4 bases and J 5 bases; nucleotides not matched to a gene: 11. Germline CDR1 reads MNHEY; CDR2 reads SMNVEV (reference sequence). This CDR3 region has 16 residues. CDR3 residues: CASSSGLVGVHNEQFF. The CDR3 DNA sequence: TGTGCCAGCAGTTCCGGACTAGTGGGGGTACACAATGAGCAGTTCTTC.

The chain has TRBV9 and TRBJ2-5; TRBD2 is a possible D gene (6 bases). Trimming left V 0 bases short and J 0 bases short, with 6 bases between. This CDR3 contains 14 residues. Germline CDR1 and CDR2: SGDLS and YYNGEE. DNA of the CDR3: TGTGCCAGCAGCGTAGGGGAGGACCAAGAGACCCAGTACTTC. Amino acid sequence: CASSVGEDQETQYF. Drawing the rest from reference TRBV9 and TRBJ2-5, the complete variable domain is DSGVTQTPKHLITATGQRVTLRCSPRSGDLSVYWYQQSLDQGLQFLIQYYNGEERAKGNILERFSAQQFPDLHSELNLSSLELGDSALYFCASSVGEDQETQYFGPGTRLLVL.

The chain is built from TRBV5-1 and TRBJ1-1; D is uncertain. Germline V gene sequence: CDR1 SGHRS, CDR2 YFSETQ. Trimming took off 4 bases at V and 0 bases at J, with 16 bases between the two ends. This CDR3 spans 16 amino acids. CDR3 in DNA: TGCGCCAGCAGCAGAAGTACGGAGATTATGAACACTGAAGCTTTCTTT. Protein: CASSRSTEIMNTEAFF.

This CDR3 reads CASSVDRTTYNEQFF. In nucleotides, the CDR3 is TGTGCCAGCAGCGTAGATAGGACTACCTACAATGAGCAGTTCTTC. The rearrangement joins TRBV9 to TRBJ2-1, with D possibly matching TRBD2 (6 bases). Trimming cost V 0 bases and J 2 bases, with 9 bases left between them. The CDR3 spans 15 residues. Germline-derived CDR1 and CDR2 are SGDLS and YYNGEE.

This chain connects TRBV2 to TRBJ1-5; D call uncertain. Germline values: CDR1 SNHLY, CDR2 FYNNEI. CDR3 length: 13 amino acids. The ends were cut back, 8 bases at V and 8 bases at J, with 16 bases in the middle. CDR3 bases: TGTGCCAGCTCTATGCCTAGCCGGGAGCCCCAGCATTTT. It yields the protein CASSMPSREPQHF.

This clone has a handful of counts. This chain joins TRBV6-5 and TRBJ2-7; 9 nucleotides agree with TRBD1. Trimming cost V 4 bases and J 1 base; bases outside gene matches: 5. Looked up from germline, CDR1 is MNHEY and CDR2 is SVGAGI. The CDR3 sequence is 15 residues long. CDR3 coding DNA: TGTGCCAGCAGTTCCAGGGGACAGGGTTCCTACGAGCAGTACTTC. It encodes CASSSRGQGSYEQYF.

The chain recombines TRBV9 with TRBJ1-2; D uncertain. The CDR3 consists of 12 residues. Trimming left V 1 base short and J 4 bases short, with 5 bases between. CDR1 and CDR2 (germline): SGDLS, YYNGEE. The CDR3 bases are TGTGCCAGCAGCGTAAATAGCTATGGCTACACCTTC. Amino acid sequence: CASSVNSYGYTF.

This chain joins TRBV7-9 and TRBJ1-1; 8 bases are a match to TRBD1. V lost 2 bases, J lost 7 bases, and 12 bases stayed unmatched. There are 16 residues in the CDR3. The germline V gene has CDR1 SEHNR and CDR2 FQNEAQ (reference sequence). CDR3 DNA: TGTGCCAGCAGCTTACCCTCAGACAGGGGAGATGGTGAAGCTTTCTTT. As protein: CASSLPSDRGDGEAFF.

Worth noting for this clone: Sequence at one end of the junction differs from germline and may be a read error. The chain uses TRBV6-5 and TRBJ1-2; 9 nucleotides match TRBD1. CDR3 length: 14 residues. Germline V CDR1 and CDR2: MNHEY, SVGAGI. CDR3 sequence (DNA): TGTGCCAGCAGTGAACCAGGGGTATATTGGGACAGGGCCTTC. The encoded protein is CASSEPGVYWDRAF.

The V and J genes are TRBV19 and TRBJ1-2, with a weak D call TRBD1 (5 bases). CDR3 length: 13 residues. The ends were cut back, 11 bases at V and 4 bases at J, with 17 bases in the middle. Germline CDR1 is LNHDA and CDR2 is SQIVND (reference sequence). In DNA, the CDR3 is TGTGCCGCAACCACAGGAGCTCTCTATGGCTACACCTTC. This translates into CAATTGALYGYTF.

The V and J genes are TRBV6-5 and TRBJ1-5; 9 bases agree with TRBD1. Germline V gene data show CDR1 as MNHEY and CDR2 as SVGAGI. This CDR3 comprises 15 residues. Trimming removed 5 bases from V and 1 base from J; junction bases left unmatched: 3. In DNA, the CDR3 is TGTGCCAGCAGTGCGACAGGGGGAAGCAATCAGCCCCAGCATTTT. Translating it yields CASSATGGSNQPQHF.

The chain employs TRBV5-4 and TRBJ2-6; a weak D match, TRBD1 (5 bases). The germline V gene encodes CDR1 SGHNT and CDR2 YYREEE (reference sequence). This CDR3 has 14 residues. V lost 9 bases to trimming and J lost 4 bases, with 14 bases between them. CDR3 protein: CATYQGAGANVLTF. Written as DNA, the CDR3 is TGTGCCACTTACCAGGGCGCCGGGGCCAACGTCCTGACTTTC.

This rearrangement joins TRBV5-1 to TRBJ2-1; D unclear. The CDR3 loop spans 14 amino acids. V lost 0 bases and J 6 bases, leaving 10 bases between the germline ends. CDR1 and CDR2 (germline): SGHRS, YFSETQ. CDR3 nucleotides: TGCGCCAGCAGCTTGGTCGCGCAATTCAATGAGCAGTTCTTC. Protein product: CASSLVAQFNEQFF.

The chain links TRBV5-6 to TRBJ2-2; 8 nucleotides line up with TRBD1. CDR1 and CDR2 from the germline V gene are SGHDT and YYEEEE. This CDR3 comprises 15 residues. The V segment lost 4 bases and the J segment 0 bases; nucleotides outside the gene matches: 2. CDR3 in amino acids: CASSRQGTNTGELFF. The CDR3 region has the DNA TGTGCCAGCAGCCGACAGGGGACGAACACCGGGGAGCTGTTTTTT.

This chain links TRBV7-9 with TRBJ1-4; perhaps TRBD1 as D (6 bases). The CDR3 is made up of 15 amino acids. V lost 0 bases and J lost 1, with 6 bases in between. Germline CDR1 is SEHNR and CDR2 is FQNEAQ (reference sequence). CDR3 sequence reads: CASSLAGGTNEKLFF. CDR3 DNA: TGTGCCAGCAGCTTAGCAGGGGGAACTAATGAAAAACTGTTTTTT.